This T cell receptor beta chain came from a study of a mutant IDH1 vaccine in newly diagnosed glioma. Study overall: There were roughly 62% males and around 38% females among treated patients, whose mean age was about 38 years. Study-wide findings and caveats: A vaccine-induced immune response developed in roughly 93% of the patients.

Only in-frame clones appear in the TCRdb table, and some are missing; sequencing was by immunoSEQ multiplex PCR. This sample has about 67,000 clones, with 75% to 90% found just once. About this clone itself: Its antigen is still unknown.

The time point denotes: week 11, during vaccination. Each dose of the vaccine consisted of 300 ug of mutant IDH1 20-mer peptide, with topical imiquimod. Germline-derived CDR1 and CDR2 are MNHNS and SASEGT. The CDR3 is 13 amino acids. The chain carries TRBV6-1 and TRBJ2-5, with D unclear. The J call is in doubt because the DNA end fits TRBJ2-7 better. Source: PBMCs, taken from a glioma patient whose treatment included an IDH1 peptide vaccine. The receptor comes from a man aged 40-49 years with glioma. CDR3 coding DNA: TGTGCCAGCAGTAGGGCCGGGTTCTACGAGCAGTACTTC. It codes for CASSRAGFYEQYF.